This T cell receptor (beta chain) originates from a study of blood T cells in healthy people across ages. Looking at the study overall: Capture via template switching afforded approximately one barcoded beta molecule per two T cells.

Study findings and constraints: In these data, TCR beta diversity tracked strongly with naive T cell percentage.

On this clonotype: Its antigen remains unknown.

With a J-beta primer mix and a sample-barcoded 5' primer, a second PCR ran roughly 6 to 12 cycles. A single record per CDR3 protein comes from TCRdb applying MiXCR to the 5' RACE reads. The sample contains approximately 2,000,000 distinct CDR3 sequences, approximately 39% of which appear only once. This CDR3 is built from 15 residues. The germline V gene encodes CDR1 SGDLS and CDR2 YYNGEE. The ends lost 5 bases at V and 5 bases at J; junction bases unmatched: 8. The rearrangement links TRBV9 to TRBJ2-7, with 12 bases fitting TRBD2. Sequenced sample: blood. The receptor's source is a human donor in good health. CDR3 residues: CASSSQGLAGHEQYF. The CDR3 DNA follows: TGTGCCAGCAGTAGTCAGGGACTAGCGGGCCACGAGCAGTACTTC.